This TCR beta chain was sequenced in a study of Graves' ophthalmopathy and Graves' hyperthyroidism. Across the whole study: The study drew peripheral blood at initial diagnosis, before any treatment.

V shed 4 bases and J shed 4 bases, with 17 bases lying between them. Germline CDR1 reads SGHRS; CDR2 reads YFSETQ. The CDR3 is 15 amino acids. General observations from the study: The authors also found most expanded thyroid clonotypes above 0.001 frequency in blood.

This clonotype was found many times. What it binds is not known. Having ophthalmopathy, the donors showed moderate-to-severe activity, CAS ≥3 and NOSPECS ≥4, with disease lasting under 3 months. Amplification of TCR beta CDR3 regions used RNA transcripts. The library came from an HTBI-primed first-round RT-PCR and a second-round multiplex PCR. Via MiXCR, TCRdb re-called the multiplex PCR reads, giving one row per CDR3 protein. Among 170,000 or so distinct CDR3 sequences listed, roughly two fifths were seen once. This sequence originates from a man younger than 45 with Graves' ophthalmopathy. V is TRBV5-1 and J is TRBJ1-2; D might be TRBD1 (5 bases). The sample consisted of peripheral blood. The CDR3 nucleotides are TGCGCCAGCAGCCCAAGGGGACCTGAGGGCTATGGCTACACCTTC. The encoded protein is CASSPRGPEGYGYTF.